The 18 T cell receptor beta chains below come from one sample, sequenced in a study of blood T cell repertoires in COVID-19. The repertoire was sequenced with immunoSEQ multiplex PCR; TCRdb's copy has only in-frame clones and lacks some. Of some 190,000 clones in the sample, about 88% were seen once. The sample comprised peripheral blood. The origin of the receptors is a woman of 80 years or more with acute or convalescent COVID-19.

V usage is TRBV13 and J usage is TRBJ1-1, with 8 bases that match TRBD1. V shed 4 bases and J 3 bases; nucleotides not matched to a gene: 10. The CDR3 loop spans 16 amino acids. Germline CDR1 and CDR2: PRHDT and FYEKMQ (reference sequence). For the CDR3, the DNA is TGTGCCAGCAGCTCCCGAAGGGACAGGCGCGACACTGAAGCTTTCTTT. The encoded protein is CASSSRRDRRDTEAFF.

The chain joins TRBV18 to TRBJ2-1, with 7 nucleotides matching TRBD1. The CDR3 length is 14 residues. Germline trimming cut 1 base from V and 3 bases from J; bases unmatched to any gene: 0. Germline V gives CDR1 KGHSH, CDR2 LQKENI. The CDR3 sequence is CASSPRQGYNEQFF. The CDR3 DNA sequence: TGTGCCAGCTCACCACGACAGGGCTACAATGAGCAGTTCTTC.

In its sample, this clone was seen once. The J gene is TRBJ2-1, the V gene TRBV3-1 (or the pseudogene TRBV3-2); 13 bases align to TRBD2. The ends lost 5 bases at V and 9 bases at J; junction bases unmatched: 13. Germline V gene data show CDR1 as LGHDT and CDR2 as YNNKEL (reference sequence). This CDR3 is built from 17 residues. CDR3 amino acids: CASSKSAPGLAGIEQFF. The CDR3 region has the DNA TGTGCCAGCAGCAAATCAGCCCCGGGACTAGCGGGAATTGAGCAGTTCTTC.

The chain uses TRBV5-1 and TRBJ2-1; D gene ambiguous. Germline V gives CDR1 SGHRS, CDR2 YFSETQ. The CDR3 consists of 14 residues. With 4 bases removed from V and 4 bases from J, the gap between germline ends came to 12 bases. The CDR3 DNA reads TGCGCCAGCAGCCCCGAGTCCTCTTACAATGAGCAGTTCTTC. Translating it yields CASSPESSYNEQFF.

This clone occurred a few times. The V call is TRBV6-1, the J call TRBJ2-1, with 11 bases fitting TRBD2. Per germline, CDR1 MNHNS and CDR2 SASEGT. There are 15 residues in the CDR3. The V segment lost 2 bases and the J segment 9 bases; nucleotides outside the gene matches: 6. CDR3 in amino acids: CASSETSGSFSEQFF. DNA of the CDR3: TGTGCCAGCAGTGAAACTAGCGGGAGTTTTTCTGAGCAGTTCTTC.

The rearrangement joins TRBV28 to TRBJ1-6; 8 nucleotides agree with TRBD1. Germline V lookup: CDR1 MDHEN, CDR2 SYDVKM. V lost 2 bases and J lost 14; bases outside the gene matches: 8. The CDR3 runs 14 residues. CDR3 nucleotide sequence: TGTGCCAGCAGTTTAGGACAGGGCGGAAGGGCCCTCCACTTT. Residues: CASSLGQGGRALHF.

J is TRBJ1-4 and V is TRBV7-9; TRBD1 might be the D (5 bases). The CDR3 covers 19 residues. The V and J ends lost 0 bases and 4 bases respectively, with 21 bases between them. Germline assignment: CDR1 SEHNR and CDR2 FQNEAQ (reference sequence). The CDR3 loop is CASSLARFSDGGNNEKLFF. CDR3 DNA sequence: TGTGCCAGCAGCTTAGCGCGCTTTAGTGATGGGGGGAATAATGAAAAACTGTTTTTT.

This chain connects TRBV27 to TRBJ1-1, with D possibly being TRBD1 (6 bases). The CDR3 has 14 amino acids. CDR1 and CDR2 (germline): MNHEY, SMNVEV (reference sequence). Trimming shortened V by 6 bases and J by 1 base, and 12 bases separated the two germline ends. CDR3: CASRPTGSNTEAFF. The CDR3 nucleotides read TGTGCCAGCAGACCTACAGGGTCGAACACTGAAGCTTTCTTT.

CDR3 residues: CASSRGGPANEKLFF. The CDR3 coding sequence is TGTGCCAGCAGCCGTGGAGGGCCTGCTAATGAAAAACTGTTTTTT. The V and J genes are TRBV4-2 and TRBJ1-4; D unclear. CDR3 length: 15 residues. The germline CDR1 and CDR2 sequences are LGHNA and YNFKEQ. Trimming removed 4 bases at V and 3 bases at J, with 12 bases between.

The chain joins TRBV5-1 to TRBJ2-7, with a tentative D call TRBD2 (7 bases). CDR1 is SGHRS and CDR2 is YFSETQ in the germline V gene. The CDR3 is made up of 14 amino acids. V was pared by 0 bases and J by 5 bases, with 12 bases between. Written as DNA, the CDR3 is TGCGCCAGCAGCTTGGCTGGGGGGGCGAACGAGCAGTACTTC. This gives the protein CASSLAGGANEQYF.

This clone was seen once. The chain joins TRBV28 to TRBJ2-7; a possible D gene is TRBD2 (5 bases). Trimming stripped 5 bases from V and 2 bases from J, with 19 bases between. Germline V gives CDR1 MDHEN, CDR2 SYDVKM. The CDR3 runs to 16 residues. CDR3 amino acids: CASSVGGAVNAYEQYF. The CDR3 bases are TGTGCCAGCAGTGTTGGAGGCGCCGTCAACGCCTACGAGCAGTACTTC. The full variable domain, with the rest looked up from reference TRBV28 and TRBJ2-7, is DVKVTQSSRYLVKRTGEKVFLECVQDMDHENMFWYRQDPGLGLRLIYFSYDVKMKEKGDIPEGYSVSREKKERFSLILESASTNQTSMYLCASSVGGAVNAYEQYFGPGTRLTVT.

The rearrangement links TRBV6-5 to TRBJ1-4; TRBD1 matches 8 bases. The CDR3 is 16 residues long. V shed 4 bases and J 9 bases; nucleotides not matched to a gene: 13. Per germline, CDR1 MNHEY and CDR2 SVGAGI. The CDR3 nucleotides are TGTGCCAGCAGTTCTCAGTCGGGACAGGCGTTTCAAAAACTGTTTTTT. Translating gives CASSSQSGQAFQKLFF.

The chain is built from TRBV27 and TRBJ1-2, with D maybe TRBD1 (5 bases). Deletions cut 3 bases from V and 8 bases from J, with 16 bases between. CDR3 length: 14 amino acids. Germline assignment: CDR1 MNHEY and CDR2 SMNVEV (reference sequence). CDR3 in amino acids: CASSFIRGAGGYTF. In DNA form, the CDR3 reads TGTGCCAGCAGTTTTATAAGGGGCGCAGGCGGCTACACCTTC.

This clone was recorded a few times. The chain couples TRBV9 to TRBJ1-4, with D perhaps matching TRBD1 (5 bases). CDR3 length: 15 residues. In germline, CDR1 is SGDLS, CDR2 YYNGEE. With 5 bases removed from V and 2 bases from J, the gap between germline ends came to 13 bases. This CDR3 is CASRTIRATNEKLFF. In nucleotides, the CDR3 is TGTGCCAGCAGGACAATCAGGGCGACTAATGAAAAACTGTTTTTT. The whole variable domain, remainder taken from reference TRBV9 and TRBJ1-4, is DSGVTQTPKHLITATGQRVTLRCSPRSGDLSVYWYQQSLDQGLQFLIQYYNGEERAKGNILERFSAQQFPDLHSELNLSSLELGDSALYFCASRTIRATNEKLFFGSGTQLSVL.

The V and J genes are TRBV3-1 (or the pseudogene TRBV3-2) and TRBJ1-2; tentatively, D is TRBD1 (5 bases). The CDR3 has 12 residues. Germline V gene sequence: CDR1 LGHDT, CDR2 YNNKEL (reference sequence). Trimming stripped 1 base from V and 8 bases from J, with 8 bases between. The CDR3 reads CASSQARVGYTF. CDR3 sequence (DNA): TGTGCCAGCAGCCAAGCCAGGGTCGGCTACACCTTC.

The CDR3 DNA reads as TGTGCCAGCAGCCACGGGGAGAACACTGAAGCTTTCTTT. The encoded protein is CASSHGENTEAFF. The rearrangement links TRBV3-1 (or the pseudogene TRBV3-2) to TRBJ1-1; D uncertain. This CDR3 has 13 amino acids. The germline CDR1 and CDR2 sequences are LGHDT and YNNKEL (reference sequence). Trimming stripped 3 bases from V and 1 base from J, with 6 bases between.

The genes are TRBV18 and TRBJ1-4; 8 positions match TRBD1. J gave up 4 bases and V 0 bases, and 19 bases lay outside the gene matches. The CDR3 covers 21 residues. Germline V gene sequence: CDR1 KGHSH, CDR2 LQKENI. DNA for the CDR3: TGTGCCAGCTCACCACCGCTTGGGGGCCAGGGGGCCCAATCACTTAATGAAAAACTGTTTTTT. This encodes CASSPPLGGQGAQSLNEKLFF.

The J gene is TRBJ1-5, the V gene TRBV11-2; no firm D call. The germline V gene has CDR1 SGHAT and CDR2 FQNNGV. The CDR3 is made up of 12 amino acids. Trimming cost V 5 bases and J 6 bases, with 8 bases left between them. The CDR3 loop reads CASSMGGQPQHF. CDR3 coding DNA: TGTGCCAGCAGCATGGGAGGTCAGCCCCAGCATTTT.